These 20 T cell receptor beta chains originate from one sample sequenced in a study of blood T cell repertoires in COVID-19. The repertoire was sequenced with immunoSEQ multiplex PCR; TCRdb's copy has only in-frame clones and lacks some. The sample gives roughly 250,000 clones, 83% of which show up once; around 3.3% is in the top ten. Sequencing was done on a sample of PBMCs or T cells enriched from blood (not recorded which). These receptors were collected from a middle-aged woman who had been exposed to COVID-19.

The chain combines TRBV10-1 with TRBJ1-1; D is ambiguous. CDR1 is WNHNN, CDR2 SYGVQD, per germline (reference sequence). The V end was cut by 3 bases, the J end by 2 bases, with 7 bases between. This CDR3 is built from 13 residues. The CDR3 is CASSEADNTEAFF. The CDR3 coding sequence is TGCGCCAGCAGTGAAGCCGATAACACTGAAGCTTTCTTT.

V is TRBV5-6 and J is TRBJ1-4; D possibly corresponds to TRBD1 (6 bases). In germline, CDR1 is SGHDT, CDR2 YYEEEE. With 2 bases removed from V and 4 bases from J, the gap between germline ends came to 9 bases. This CDR3 has 14 amino acids. CDR3 sequence reads: CASSFQGLNEKLFF. The CDR3 coding sequence is TGTGCCAGCAGCTTTCAGGGGCTTAATGAAAAACTGTTTTTT.

In its sample, this clone was seen a few times. This chain joins TRBV3-1 (or the pseudogene TRBV3-2) and TRBJ2-7; a possible D gene is TRBD2 (6 bases). The CDR3 is made up of 10 amino acids. Germline loops: CDR1 LGHDT, CDR2 YNNKEL (reference sequence). Between the trimmed V and J ends, which lost 11 bases and 3 bases, there was a span of 8 bases. The CDR3 DNA is TGTGCCCCGGGGGTCTACGAGCAGTACTTC. Amino acid sequence: CAPGVYEQYF.

For this clone: The junction departs from germline at one end; a sequencing error may be responsible. The chain recombines TRBV9 with TRBJ1-1; no clear D. Germline CDR1 SGDLS, CDR2 YYNGEE. The CDR3 runs to 14 residues. This chain's CDR3 is CAGSVGTPGTEAFF. The DNA for the CDR3 is TGTGCCGGCAGCGTAGGTACGCCCGGCACTGAAGCTTTCTTT.

This sequence joins TRBV6-5 and TRBJ1-6; 7 bases are shared with TRBD1. Per the germline V gene, CDR1 is MNHEY and CDR2 is SVGAGI. This CDR3 has 14 residues. V was clipped by 6 bases and J by 9 bases; unmatched bases: 8. CDR3 sequence reads: CASRPTGESSPLHF. In DNA, the CDR3 is TGTGCCAGCAGGCCAACAGGGGAGAGTTCACCCCTCCACTTT.

The V gene is TRBV4-3, the J gene TRBJ1-6; D may be TRBD1 (5 bases). Germline V lookup: CDR1 LGHNA, CDR2 YSLEER. The CDR3 has 16 residues. Trimming shortened V by 4 bases and J by 9 bases, and 19 bases separated the two germline ends. The chain's CDR3 is CASSRDEAGEGSPLHF. The CDR3 DNA sequence: TGCGCCAGCAGCCGGGACGAAGCCGGGGAGGGTTCACCCCTCCACTTT.

The genes are TRBV19 and TRBJ2-3, with D possibly being TRBD1 (5 bases). The V gene's germline CDR1 is LNHDA and CDR2 SQIVND (reference sequence). V was shortened by 3 bases and J by 0 bases, with 10 bases between the two germline ends. CDR3 length: 15 amino acids. CDR3 loop: CASSMAGSSTDTQYF. For the CDR3, the DNA is TGTGCCAGTAGTATGGCAGGGTCGAGCACAGATACGCAGTATTTT.

This clone was picked up a small number of times. The rearrangement joins TRBV6-5 to TRBJ1-6, with D possibly matching TRBD1 (6 bases). Germline-derived CDR1 and CDR2 are MNHEY and SVGAGI. Trimming left V 7 bases short and J 7 bases short, with 14 bases between. CDR3 length: 14 residues. The CDR3 loop reads CASKGQGLNSPLHF. In DNA, the CDR3 is TGTGCCAGCAAAGGGCAGGGGTTAAATTCACCCCTCCACTTT.

The rearrangement links TRBV6-5 to TRBJ2-3; D perhaps matches TRBD1 (6 bases). Trimming cost V 0 bases and J 4 bases, with 11 bases left between them. CDR3 length: 15 amino acids. Germline CDR1 and CDR2: MNHEY and SVGAGI. CDR3 protein: CASSYSGQGSDTQYF. The CDR3 bases are TGTGCCAGCAGTTACTCGGGCCAGGGGTCAGATACGCAGTATTTT.

This chain connects TRBV18 to TRBJ1-1, with D unclear. Germline lookup yields CDR1 KGHSH and CDR2 LQKENI. The CDR3 covers 16 residues. Trimming pared 0 bases from V and 0 bases from J, leaving 11 bases between. The CDR3 loop reads CASSPPYSQVNTEAFF. CDR3 bases: TGTGCCAGCTCACCACCGTATTCTCAGGTGAACACTGAAGCTTTCTTT. The entire variable domain, with the rest obtained from reference TRBV18 and TRBJ1-1, is as follows: NAGVMQNPRHLVRRRGQEARLRCSPMKGHSHVYWYRQLPEEGLKFMVYLQKENIIDESGMPKERFSAEFPKEGPSILRIQQVVRGDSAAYFCASSPPYSQVNTEAFFGQGTRLTVV.

V gene TRBV19 combines with J gene TRBJ2-7; 11 bases agree with TRBD2. J lost 2 bases, V lost 3 bases, and 6 bases had no gene match. Germline values: CDR1 LNHDA, CDR2 SQIVND (reference sequence). The CDR3 runs 16 residues. The CDR3 region has the DNA TGTGCCAGTAGTATCGCTAGCGGGGGGTCTACCTACGAGCAGTACTTC. Its translation is CASSIASGGSTYEQYF.

This chain connects TRBV18 to TRBJ1-5; weak D call: TRBD1 (5 bases). CDR3 length: 15 residues. Trimming removed 3 bases from V and 6 bases from J, with 15 bases in between. Looked up from germline, CDR1 is KGHSH and CDR2 is LQKENI. CDR3 bases: TGTGCCAGCTCACCGACTCAGGGAATGTTTCAGCCCCAGCATTTT. Translating it yields CASSPTQGMFQPQHF.

V is TRBV5-1 and J is TRBJ2-1, with 16 nucleotides matching TRBD2. In germline, CDR1 is SGHRS, CDR2 YFSETQ. The V segment lost 2 bases and the J segment 5 bases; nucleotides outside the gene matches: 10. The CDR3 covers 19 residues. The CDR3 sequence: CASSFRGLAGGHPDNEQFF. The CDR3 DNA follows: TGCGCCAGCAGCTTCCGGGGACTAGCGGGGGGGCACCCCGACAATGAGCAGTTCTTC.

The chain employs TRBV7-2 and TRBJ1-4, with 12 nucleotides matching TRBD1. CDR1 is SGHTA, CDR2 FQGNSA, per germline. CDR3 length equals 16 residues. The V gene end was trimmed by 5 bases and the J gene end by 2 bases; junction bases not matched to a gene: 3. The CDR3 region is CASSPGQGATNEKLFF. In DNA form, the CDR3 reads TGTGCCAGCAGCCCGGGACAGGGGGCGACTAATGAAAAACTGTTTTTT.

The chain joins TRBV4-3 to TRBJ2-7; D possibly corresponds to TRBD1 (5 bases). Germline lookup yields CDR1 LGHNA and CDR2 YSLEER. V lost 3 bases and J 4 bases, leaving 10 bases between the germline ends. The CDR3 loop spans 13 amino acids. CDR3 in amino acids: CASSQGLGYEQYF. CDR3 nucleotides: TGCGCCAGCAGCCAGGGGCTAGGGTACGAGCAGTACTTC.

The chain recombines TRBV5-4 with TRBJ2-3, with 9 bases identical to TRBD2. After removal of 0 bases from V and 4 bases from J, the junction contained 6 bases not matched to a gene. CDR3 length: 16 residues. Germline CDR1 reads SGHNT; CDR2 reads YYREEE (reference sequence). The CDR3: CASSLARIAGADTQYF. The CDR3 DNA is TGTGCCAGCAGCTTGGCCCGGATAGCGGGGGCAGATACGCAGTATTTT.

CDR3 amino acids: CSVEEVSGAGYTF. The CDR3 nucleotides are TGCAGCGTTGAAGAAGTGTCAGGGGCTGGCTACACCTTC. V is TRBV29-1 and J is TRBJ1-2; D is possibly TRBD1 (6 bases). Per germline, CDR1 SQVTM and CDR2 ANQGSEA. The CDR3 runs 13 residues. Trimming took 0 bases from V and 7 from J, leaving 12 bases between them.

This rearrangement joins TRBV12-3 or TRBV12-4 to TRBJ1-2, with a tentative D call TRBD1 (6 bases). Trimming stripped 10 bases from V and 7 bases from J, with 19 bases between. The CDR3 contains 13 residues. The chain's CDR3 is CATPERGTGGYTF. The CDR3 DNA is TGTGCCACCCCGGAAAGGGGGACGGGTGGCTACACCTTC.

CDR3 DNA: TGTGCCTGGATGGGACAGAGGAACACTGAAGCTTTCTTT. Translation: CAWMGQRNTEAFF. This chain joins TRBV30 and TRBJ1-1; 7 positions agree with TRBD1. The CDR3 consists of 13 residues. CDR1 is GTSNPN, CDR2 SVGIG, per germline (reference sequence). V lost 4 bases and J lost 1; bases outside the gene matches: 3. Filled out from reference TRBV30 and TRBJ1-1, the complete variable domain reads SQTIHQWPATLVQPVGSPLSLECTVEGTSNPNLYWYRQAAGRGLQLLFYSVGIGQISSEVPQNLSASRPQDRQFILSSKKLLLSDSGFYLCAWMGQRNTEAFFGQGTRLTVV.

The chain employs TRBV9 and TRBJ1-3; 8 positions match TRBD1. There are 15 residues in the CDR3. V gave up 3 bases and J gave up 8 bases; unmatched junction bases: 10. Germline loops: CDR1 SGDLS, CDR2 YYNGEE. The CDR3 DNA reads as TGTGCCAGCAGCGCGGGACAGGACCATGTACACACCATATATTTT. Amino acids: CASSAGQDHVHTIYF.